These 12 T cell receptor beta chains were all obtained from the same sample, sequenced in a study of T cell repertoires in cytomegalovirus infection. MiXCR, applied by TCRdb to the reads, yields one record per CDR3 protein. This sample has roughly 190,000 distinct CDR3 sequences, with approximately 9.7% found just once. Sequencing input: PBMCs. The receptors derive from a human donor in good health (CMV status not recorded). Some clones in this sample may be carry-over from other donors' samples.

This clonotype was recorded at least ten times. The chain employs TRBV12-5 and TRBJ2-7, with D hard to call. The CDR3 is 12 amino acids. Germline V lookup: CDR1 LGHNT, CDR2 FRNRAP. Trimming stripped 1 base from V and 5 bases from J, with 6 bases between. For the CDR3, the DNA is TGTGCTAGTGGTTTGGGCCCCCACGAGCAGTACTTC. Its protein product is CASGLGPHEQYF.

This clonotype came up a few times. This rearrangement joins TRBV4-3 to TRBJ2-1; 7 bases line up with TRBD2. Per the germline V gene, CDR1 is LGHNA and CDR2 is YSLEER. V lost 4 bases to trimming and J lost 7 bases; unmatched junction nucleotides: 13. The CDR3 contains 16 residues. The CDR3 protein is CASSPSSAGEGNEQFF. CDR3 nucleotides: TGCGCCAGCAGCCCTTCCTCTGCGGGAGAGGGTAATGAGCAGTTCTTC.

This clonotype appeared many times. The rearrangement uses TRBV19 and TRBJ2-3; D gene ambiguous. The CDR3 has 10 residues. The germline gives CDR1 LNHDA, CDR2 SQIVND (reference sequence). V was cut by 8 bases and J by 11 bases, with 11 bases left in between. CDR3 nucleotides: TGTGCCAGTGGGGATCTTCGGCAGTATTTT. This encodes CASGDLRQYF.

This clonotype was observed many times. V and J are TRBV28 and TRBJ1-2; 9 positions agree with TRBD1. V shed 2 bases and J 7 bases; nucleotides not matched to a gene: 11. This CDR3 is 16 amino acids long. Per the germline V gene, CDR1 is MDHEN and CDR2 is SYDVKM. The CDR3 DNA sequence: TGTGCCAGCAGTTTAGACCGACAGGGGGAAACGGGTGGCTACACCTTC. Amino acids: CASSLDRQGETGGYTF.

This clonotype was picked up many times. This sequence joins TRBV20-1 and TRBJ1-1, with D possibly TRBD1 on 5 matching bases. Germline V gene sequence: CDR1 DFQATT, CDR2 SNEGSKA (reference sequence). The CDR3 consists of 15 residues. V shed 0 bases and J shed 0 bases, with 11 bases lying between them. Written as DNA, the CDR3 is TGCAGTGCTAGAGATTCGGGGGTCATGAACACTGAAGCTTTCTTT. Its translation is CSARDSGVMNTEAFF.

This clonotype was counted many times. The chain employs TRBV7-9 and TRBJ2-1; 8 positions match TRBD2. Germline V gene lookup returns CDR1 SEHNR and CDR2 FQNEAQ (reference sequence). The CDR3 covers 14 residues. The V segment lost 5 bases and the J segment 8 bases; nucleotides outside the gene matches: 8. The CDR3 is CASSPRTSFHEQFF. CDR3 coding DNA: TGTGCCAGCAGCCCAAGGACTAGCTTCCATGAGCAGTTCTTC.

This clonotype was counted ten times or more. This chain links TRBV4-3 with TRBJ2-5; the D gene is possibly TRBD2 (7 bases). The CDR3 covers 16 residues. Trimming removed 4 bases from V and 4 bases from J, with 19 bases in between. Germline values: CDR1 LGHNA, CDR2 YSLEER. CDR3 in amino acids: CASSRGGGGGPETQYF. The DNA of the CDR3 is TGCGCCAGCAGCCGAGGAGGAGGGGGGGGTCCAGAGACCCAGTACTTC.

There are a few counts of this clonotype. Written as DNA, the CDR3 is TGCAGTGCTAGAGATCACCGGGGGGCAGGGTCGTTATCACCCCTCCACTTT. This gives the protein CSARDHRGAGSLSPLHF. This rearrangement joins TRBV20-1 to TRBJ1-6; D possibly corresponds to TRBD1 (6 bases). Germline lookup yields CDR1 DFQATT and CDR2 SNEGSKA (reference sequence). There are 17 residues in the CDR3. V lost 0 bases, J lost 10 bases, and 22 bases lay in between.

In its sample, this clonotype was seen many times. This chain joins TRBV28 and TRBJ1-2; the D is unclear. The CDR3 runs to 13 residues. Trimming left V 6 bases short and J 8 bases short, with 16 bases between. Germline V CDR1 and CDR2: MDHEN, SYDVKM. DNA of the CDR3: TGTGCCAGCAGCCGTCCGGGGAAAGGCGGCTACACCTTC. Translation gives CASSRPGKGGYTF.

There are many counts of this clonotype. The chain combines TRBV6-2 or TRBV6-3 with TRBJ2-5, with TRBD2 matching over 7 bases. Trimming at V came to 1 base and at J to 5 bases, leaving 7 bases not matched to a gene. The germline V gene has CDR1 MNHEY and CDR2 SVGEGT. This CDR3 region has 15 residues. CDR3 nucleotides: TGTGCCAGCAGTTACTGGGGTGCGGGAGCGGAGACCCAGTACTTC. Amino acid sequence: CASSYWGAGAETQYF.

The sample holds many counts of this clonotype. V and J are TRBV2 and TRBJ1-5, with TRBD1 as a possible D gene (6 bases). CDR1 is SNHLY, CDR2 FYNNEI, per germline. V lost 6 bases and J 7 bases, leaving 13 bases between the germline ends. The CDR3 contains 13 residues. The CDR3 region is CASSPERGQPQHF. CDR3 in DNA: TGTGCCAGCAGCCCAGAAAGGGGGCAGCCCCAGCATTTT.

This clonotype was observed a few times. This sequence joins TRBV20-1 and TRBJ2-1; D is tentatively TRBD1 or TRBD2 (6 bases each). Trimming cost V 1 base and J 0 bases, with 16 bases left between them. The CDR3 sequence is 17 residues long. Germline V gene sequence: CDR1 DFQATT, CDR2 SNEGSKA (reference sequence). CDR3 protein: CSARVNRGGGSYNEQFF. For the CDR3, the DNA is TGCAGTGCTAGAGTTAACAGAGGGGGAGGCTCCTACAATGAGCAGTTCTTC.